This T cell receptor (beta chain) is drawn from a study of T cell repertoires in cytomegalovirus infection. Study-wide background: Public signatures in TCR beta pointed to CMV infection and matching HLA type.

TCRdb re-called the reads with MiXCR, one entry per CDR3 protein. The profile shows 46,000 or so distinct CDR3 sequences, 20% to 25% of them singletons. With regard to this clonotype: What it binds is not known.

The CDR3 is 15 amino acids. V lost 5 bases and J lost 5; bases outside the gene matches: 11. Germline CDR1 is MNHNS and CDR2 is SASEGT. The chain joins TRBV6-1 to TRBJ1-2; 7 bases are shared with TRBD1. The clonotype originates from a human donor in good health (CMV status not recorded). Some clones in this sample may be carry-over from other donors' samples. Specimen: PBMCs, sequenced either directly or after in vitro stimulation (not recorded which). CDR3 protein: CASSPRRTGSYGYTF. The DNA for the CDR3 is TGTGCCAGCAGTCCCCGCCGGACAGGATCATATGGCTACACCTTC.